One sample yielded the 16 T cell receptor beta chains listed below, sequenced in a study of T cell responses to AZD1222 COVID-19 vaccine. Assay used: immunoSEQ multiplex PCR; TCRdb lists only in-frame clones, some missing. Of roughly 150,000 clones in the sample, 80% to 90% were seen once. The source was peripheral blood, collected 28 days after the second AZD1222 dose. The receptor source for this set is an adult who received the AZD1222 COVID-19 vaccine.

V usage is TRBV6-1 and J usage is TRBJ2-5; D is perhaps TRBD1 or TRBD2 (6 bases each). There are 12 residues in the CDR3. In germline, CDR1 is MNHNS, CDR2 SASEGT. V lost 3 bases and J 9 bases, leaving 11 bases between the germline ends. The CDR3 DNA sequence: TGTGCCAGCAGTGAGGGGGGCGCATCCCAGTACTTC. It yields the protein CASSEGGASQYF.

This clone was recorded many times. The chain links TRBV24-1 to TRBJ1-2; 9 bases are shared with TRBD1. The CDR3 has 16 amino acids. CDR1 KGHDR and CDR2 SFDVKD come from the germline V gene. V gave up 5 bases and J gave up 5 bases; unmatched junction bases: 11. The CDR3 DNA sequence: TGTGCCACCAGTGGGGACAGGGAGCCAGGAAGGTATGGCTACACCTTC. It codes for CATSGDREPGRYGYTF.

A single count supports this clone. CDR3 coding DNA: TGTGCCTGGAGTGGACAATTGAACACTGAAGCTTTCTTT. This gives the protein CAWSGQLNTEAFF. This sequence joins TRBV30 and TRBJ1-1; D remains unclear. V was clipped by 1 base and J by 0 bases, with 6 bases between them. From germline, CDR1 is GTSNPN and CDR2 SVGIG (reference sequence). There are 13 residues in the CDR3.

The rearrangement uses TRBV20-1 and TRBJ1-5; D remains unclear. Germline CDR1 DFQATT, CDR2 SNEGSKA (reference sequence). V lost 3 bases to trimming and J lost 0 bases, with 6 bases between them. This CDR3 is built from 13 residues. This CDR3 reads CSASPDSNQPQHF. In nucleotides, the CDR3 is TGCAGTGCTAGTCCGGATAGCAATCAGCCCCAGCATTTT.

V and J are TRBV28 and TRBJ1-1; D gene unclear. Germline assignment: CDR1 MDHEN and CDR2 SYDVKM. Between the trimmed V and J ends, which lost 4 bases and 1 base, there was a span of 7 bases. CDR3 size: 13 residues. In nucleotides, the CDR3 is TGTGCCAGCAGTTCAAGCCGGAACACTGAAGCTTTCTTT. Amino acids: CASSSSRNTEAFF.

In its sample, this clone was seen once. V gene TRBV6-6 combines with J gene TRBJ1-1; D gene ambiguous. This CDR3 comprises 13 residues. The germline V gene encodes CDR1 MNHNY and CDR2 SVGAGI (reference sequence). V lost 6 bases and J lost 1, with 9 bases in between. The CDR3 protein is CASRLKGNTEAFF. The CDR3 coding sequence is TGTGCCAGCAGATTAAAAGGGAACACTGAAGCTTTCTTT.

The V gene is TRBV4-1, the J gene TRBJ2-1; TRBD2 agrees at 10 bases. The ends lost 3 bases at V and 3 bases at J; junction bases unmatched: 8. Germline-derived CDR1 and CDR2 are MGHRA and YSYEKL. CDR3 size: 17 residues. This CDR3 is CASSHEPGLAIYNEQFF. The DNA for the CDR3 is TGCGCCAGCAGCCATGAACCGGGACTAGCGATCTACAATGAGCAGTTCTTC.

V gene TRBV7-2 combines with J gene TRBJ1-2; possible D gene TRBD1, 5 bases. The V and J ends lost 0 bases and 7 bases respectively, with 15 bases between them. Per germline, CDR1 SGHTA and CDR2 FQGNSA. The CDR3 is 15 residues long. CDR3 sequence reads: CASSLADRGLGGYTF. The CDR3 DNA reads as TGTGCCAGCAGCTTAGCCGACCGGGGACTGGGTGGCTACACCTTC.

V gene TRBV28 combines with J gene TRBJ1-5; D is undetermined. The V end was cut by 6 bases, the J end by 2 bases, with 17 bases between. Germline lookup yields CDR1 MDHEN and CDR2 SYDVKM. CDR3 length equals 16 residues. The CDR3 bases are TGTGCCAGCAGAACTGTCAGGCGGGGAGGCAATCAGCCCCAGCATTTT. Encoded protein: CASRTVRRGGNQPQHF.

This clone was detected once. This chain uses TRBV18 with TRBJ2-7, with 9 bases that match TRBD1. The length of the CDR3 is 14 residues. The germline V gene encodes CDR1 KGHSH and CDR2 LQKENI. V was pared by 8 bases and J by 4 bases, with 9 bases of the junction left unmatched. CDR3 nucleotides: TGTGCCAGCCGGACAGGGGCCAAACCTTACGAGCAGTACTTC. Translating it yields CASRTGAKPYEQYF.

The V gene is TRBV4-2, the J gene TRBJ2-7; D could derive from TRBD1 or TRBD2 (5 bases each). The CDR3 contains 14 residues. Germline V CDR1 and CDR2: LGHNA, YNFKEQ. Trimming left V 2 bases short and J 6 bases short, with 14 bases between. The CDR3 DNA reads as TGTGCCAGCAGCCAATTCGGGGCAGTCCGCGAGCAGTACTTC. It translates to CASSQFGAVREQYF.

The V and J genes are TRBV6-2 or TRBV6-3 and TRBJ1-1; D is possibly TRBD1 (5 bases). Germline V gene lookup returns CDR1 MNHEY and CDR2 SVGEGT. This CDR3 has 13 amino acids. The V end lost 2 bases, the J end lost 3 bases, and 7 bases lay between the germline ends. For the CDR3, the DNA is TGTGCCAGCAGTTACCAGGGATACACTGAAGCTTTCTTT. This sequence encodes CASSYQGYTEAFF.

The chain has TRBV3-1 (or the pseudogene TRBV3-2) and TRBJ1-5; no clear D gene. Deletions cut 0 bases from V and 4 bases from J, with 4 bases between. CDR3 length: 13 amino acids. CDR1 and CDR2 from the germline V gene are LGHDT and YNNKEL (reference sequence). CDR3 sequence: CASSQEVNQPQHF. The CDR3 DNA reads TGTGCCAGCAGCCAAGAAGTGAATCAGCCCCAGCATTTT.

The chain's CDR3 is CASSPPGITSGANVLTF. The DNA of the CDR3 is TGTGCCAGCTCACCTCCGGGGATTACCTCTGGGGCCAACGTCCTGACTTTC. V gene TRBV18 combines with J gene TRBJ2-6; TRBD2 is a possible D gene (5 bases). The CDR3 contains 17 residues. Between the trimmed V and J ends, which lost 3 bases and 0 bases, there was a span of 12 bases. From germline, CDR1 is KGHSH and CDR2 LQKENI.

The V and J genes are TRBV19 and TRBJ2-7, with D uncertain. The CDR3 runs 12 residues. The germline V gene encodes CDR1 LNHDA and CDR2 SQIVND (reference sequence). V was cut by 4 bases and J by 2 bases, with 6 bases left in between. The CDR3, as DNA: TGTGCCAGTAGTAGAAGCGCCTACGAGCAGTACTTC. This codes for CASSRSAYEQYF.

The gene calls are TRBV7-2 and TRBJ2-7; D unresolved. V was clipped by 5 bases and J by 2 bases, with 10 bases between them. The CDR3 is made up of 13 amino acids. Germline V gives CDR1 SGHTA, CDR2 FQGNSA. CDR3 loop: CASSLPGPYEQYF. In DNA form, the CDR3 reads TGTGCCAGCAGCCTTCCGGGTCCCTACGAGCAGTACTTC.